This TCR beta chain originates from a study of tumor-infiltrating lymphocytes in localized non-small cell lung cancer. Study information: Several tumor histologies, both smoking statuses, and some post-neoadjuvant chemotherapy samples were included. Tumor tissue and non-adjacent uninvolved lung came from each patient. Study observations and caveats: Technical variation could not be separated from intratumor heterogeneity here. Higher tumor T cell infiltration than in uninvolved lung was supported by TCRbeta sequencing.

The CDR3 runs to 15 residues. Trimming removed 3 bases from V and 2 bases from J, with 11 bases in between. Germline CDR1 is SGHVS and CDR2 is FNYEAQ. Using immunoSEQ multiplex PCR, the repertoire was profiled, and TCRdb retains in-frame clones only, with some absent. The sample includes 2,700 or so clones, 70% to 75% of them seen just once. A note on this clone: No antigen is known for it.

The origin of this receptor is a human donor with non-small cell lung cancer. The specimen sequenced was uninvolved lung tissue not adjacent to the tumor. This chain joins TRBV7-6 and TRBJ2-1; D gene uncertain. The CDR3 DNA follows: TGTGCCAGCAGCTTTGCAGCATCAACCTACAATGAGCAGTTCTTC. Its protein product is CASSFAASTYNEQFF.